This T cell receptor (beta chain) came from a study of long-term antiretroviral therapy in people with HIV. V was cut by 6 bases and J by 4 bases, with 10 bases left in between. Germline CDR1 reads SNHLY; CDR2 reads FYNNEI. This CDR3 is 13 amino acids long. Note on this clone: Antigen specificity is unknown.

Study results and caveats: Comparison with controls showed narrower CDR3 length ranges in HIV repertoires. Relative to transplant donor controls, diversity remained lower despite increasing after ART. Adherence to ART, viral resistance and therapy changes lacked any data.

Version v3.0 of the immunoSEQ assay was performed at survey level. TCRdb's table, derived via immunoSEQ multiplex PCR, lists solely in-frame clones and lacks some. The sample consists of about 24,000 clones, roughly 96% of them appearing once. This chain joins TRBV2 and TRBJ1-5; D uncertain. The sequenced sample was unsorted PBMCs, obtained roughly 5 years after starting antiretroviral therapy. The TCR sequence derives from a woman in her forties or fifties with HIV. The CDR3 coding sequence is TGTGCCAGCAGCCCGGGCAATAATCAGCCCCAGCATTTT. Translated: CASSPGNNQPQHF.